This T cell receptor (beta chain) was identified in a study of memory CD4+ T cells and cytomegalovirus serostatus. Study context: This sample comes from healthy Belgian adults, about 10 CMV seropositive, approximately 25 seronegative. Study-level points and caveats: CD4+ memory repertoires contained about 40% of the roughly 160 reported CMV TCRbeta sequences.

Methods used by the authors: Out-of-frame sequences were removed, leaving 2 million or so distinct TCRbeta sequences. Assay used: immunoSEQ multiplex PCR; TCRdb lists only in-frame clones, some missing. From that table come the V and J calls and clone size; the DNA was used to work out D and trimming. Altogether about 64,000 clones are present, roughly three quarters being singletons, with the ten largest covering about 1%. Single viable CD3+CD4+CD8-CD45RO+ cells were sorted as the memory CD4+ T cells. CMV serostatus came from serum IgG against pp150, pp28, p38, p52. V was cut by 1 base and J by 5 bases, with 6 bases left in between. The germline gives CDR1 SGHTA, CDR2 FQGTGA. The CDR3 loop spans 12 amino acids. About this clone: Its matching antigen is unknown.

The receptor comes from an adult in good health and CMV-seronegative. The chain is built from TRBV7-3 and TRBJ2-7, with D unclear. Sequenced input: memory CD4+ T cells from blood. The CDR3 DNA follows: TGTGCCAGCAGCTTAAATCAGAACGAGCAGTACTTC. Translating gives CASSLNQNEQYF.